Shown below are 31 T cell receptor beta chains from a single sample sequenced in a study of CD8 T cell repertoires and HIV-1 epitope variants. Sequencing used immunoSEQ multiplex PCR; TCRdb keeps in-frame clones, though not all of them. The table includes tens of thousands of clones, roughly four fifths detected once. Sequenced material: uncultured baseline CD8+ T cells from peripheral blood mononuclear cells (PBMCs). These receptors were taken from a male donor with HIV.

The chain carries TRBV4-3 and TRBJ2-1, with unresolved D. V gave up 1 base and J gave up 6 bases, with 13 bases separating them. Germline V gene sequence: CDR1 LGHNA, CDR2 YSLEER. There are 15 residues in the CDR3. The CDR3 protein is CASSQGSRDFNEQFF. CDR3 nucleotide sequence: TGCGCCAGCAGCCAAGGAAGCAGAGATTTCAATGAGCAGTTCTTC.

The chain combines TRBV5-1 with TRBJ2-1; D possibly corresponds to TRBD2 (7 bases). V lost 0 bases and J lost 7, with 14 bases in between. Germline values: CDR1 SGHRS, CDR2 YFSETQ. The CDR3 contains 15 residues. The CDR3 DNA reads as TGCGCCAGCAGCTTGGCCGAGGGAGGGGGAAATGAGCAGTTCTTC. The encoded protein is CASSLAEGGGNEQFF.

The chain couples TRBV1 to TRBJ2-5; the D call TRBD2 from the table was never checked on the DNA. TRBV1 is marked as a pseudogene. The CDR3 has 17 residues. CDR3 bases: TGCACCAGCAGCCAACTTTCGGGACTAGCGGGGGTAGAGACCCAGTACTTC. The encoded protein is CTSSQLSGLAGVETQYF.

This sequence joins TRBV4-1 and TRBJ2-3; D is ambiguous. V gave up 0 bases and J gave up 6 bases, with 10 bases separating them. Germline CDR1 is MGHRA and CDR2 is YSYEKL. The CDR3 loop spans 14 amino acids. CDR3 bases: TGCGCCAGCAGCCAAGATTTGGGTCCTGATACGCAGTATTTT. Its translation: CASSQDLGPDTQYF.

The chain combines TRBV7-9 with TRBJ2-3; 8 bases match TRBD2. The CDR3 contains 14 residues. Germline-derived CDR1 and CDR2 are SEHNR and FQNEAQ (reference sequence). Germline trimming cut 5 bases from V and 1 base from J; bases unmatched to any gene: 2. The CDR3: CASSPGRGTDTQYF. Written as DNA, the CDR3 is TGTGCCAGCAGCCCCGGGAGGGGCACAGATACGCAGTATTTT. Based on the CDR3 plus reference TRBV7-9 and TRBJ2-3, the full variable domain is DTGVSQNPRHKITKRGQNVTFRCDPISEHNRLYWYRQTLGQGPEFLTYFQNEAQLEKSRLLSDRFSAERPKGSFSTLEIQRTEQGDSAMYLCASSPGRGTDTQYFGPGTRLTVL.

The V call is TRBV6-5, the J call TRBJ2-7, with 9 nucleotides matching TRBD2. There are 14 residues in the CDR3. Losses at the gene ends were 6 bases for V and 2 bases for J; bases not matched to a gene: 5. CDR1 is MNHEY, CDR2 SVGAGI, per germline. The DNA for the CDR3 is TGTGCCAGCAGACCTCGACTAGCGGCCTACGAGCAGTACTTC. The encoded protein is CASRPRLAAYEQYF.

V usage is TRBV9 and J usage is TRBJ2-7, with D perhaps assigned TRBD1 or TRBD2 (6 bases each). Germline V gives CDR1 SGDLS, CDR2 YYNGEE. V was trimmed by 0 bases and J by 4 bases, leaving 14 bases between them. CDR3 length: 15 residues. The CDR3, as DNA: TGTGCCAGCAGCGTAGAAGGGGGGCCCTCATACGAGCAGTACTTC. Its protein product is CASSVEGGPSYEQYF. Based on the CDR3 plus reference TRBV9 and TRBJ2-7, the full variable domain is DSGVTQTPKHLITATGQRVTLRCSPRSGDLSVYWYQQSLDQGLQFLIQYYNGEERAKGNILERFSAQQFPDLHSELNLSSLELGDSALYFCASSVEGGPSYEQYFGPGTRLTVT.

This sequence joins TRBV6-5 and TRBJ1-2; unclear D gene. Germline V CDR1 and CDR2: MNHEY, SVGAGI. There are 12 residues in the CDR3. Trimming pared 8 bases from V and 6 bases from J, leaving 13 bases between. The CDR3, as DNA: TGTGCCAGCGGAGAAGGACGGAATGGCTACACCTTC. Translating it yields CASGEGRNGYTF.

The chain combines TRBV28 with TRBJ1-5, with 8 bases lining up with TRBD1. CDR3 length equals 17 residues. V shed 4 bases, J shed 7 bases, and the junction held 15 bases outside the gene matches. Germline V lookup: CDR1 MDHEN, CDR2 SYDVKM. The CDR3 spells CASSSPDRAGFEQPQHF. The CDR3 coding sequence is TGTGCCAGCAGTTCCCCGGACAGGGCAGGTTTCGAACAGCCCCAGCATTTT.

V and J are TRBV25-1 and TRBJ1-2; 9 nucleotides line up with TRBD1. The CDR3 is 14 residues long. With V trimmed by 3 bases and J by 3 bases, 2 bases remained unmatched. Germline loops: CDR1 MGHDK, CDR2 SYGVNS. CDR3 region: CASSEGQGHYGYTF. CDR3 DNA sequence: TGTGCCAGCAGTGAGGGACAGGGCCACTATGGCTACACCTTC.

This clone was recorded a few times. The rearrangement joins TRBV30 to TRBJ1-2, with D perhaps matching TRBD1 (5 bases). V was pared by 5 bases and J by 4 bases, with 20 bases between. The CDR3 extends over 15 amino acids. CDR1 and CDR2 from the germline V gene are GTSNPN and SVGIG (reference sequence). In DNA, the CDR3 is TGTGCCTGGGATCTGTCCGGGTTGACAGCCTATGGCTACACCTTC. Translated: CAWDLSGLTAYGYTF.

This chain links TRBV27 with TRBJ1-5, with TRBD1 matching over 7 bases. Germline lookup yields CDR1 MNHEY and CDR2 SMNVEV (reference sequence). V dropped 0 bases and J dropped 5; count of bases not matched to a gene: 1. The CDR3 has 14 residues. The CDR3 sequence: CASSLSDRDQPQHF. CDR3 DNA: TGTGCCAGCAGTTTATCCGACAGGGATCAGCCCCAGCATTTT.

The chain combines TRBV7-3 with TRBJ2-5; 13 positions agree with TRBD2. Germline assignment: CDR1 SGHTA and CDR2 FQGTGA. V trimming: 4 bases; J trimming: 6 bases; junction bases outside the gene matches: 11. CDR3 length: 17 residues. The CDR3 region is CASSSWTSGGAGKTQYF. The CDR3 DNA reads TGTGCCAGCAGCTCTTGGACTAGCGGGGGAGCTGGGAAGACCCAGTACTTC.

This clone is a singleton in its sample. The rearrangement uses TRBV19 and TRBJ2-1; 7 bases are shared with TRBD1. V dropped 5 bases and J dropped 2; count of bases not matched to a gene: 6. CDR3 length equals 15 residues. The germline V gene encodes CDR1 LNHDA and CDR2 SQIVND (reference sequence). The CDR3 DNA reads TGTGCCAGTAGTCCCCGACAGGGTACCTACAATGAGCAGTTCTTC. As protein: CASSPRQGTYNEQFF.

The genes are TRBV5-4 and TRBJ1-1; the D gene is possibly TRBD1 (6 bases). Germline lookup yields CDR1 SGHNT and CDR2 YYREEE (reference sequence). Trimming removed 1 base from V and 8 bases from J, with 15 bases in between. The CDR3 is made up of 14 amino acids. CDR3 amino acids: CASSLNGTQREAFF. Here the CDR3 DNA reads TGTGCCAGCAGCTTGAATGGGACACAGCGGGAAGCTTTCTTT.

The CDR3 DNA is TGTGCCAGCAGTTTAGGCGGACAGGGCCATCCAAATCAGCCCCAGCATTTT. The encoded protein is CASSLGGQGHPNQPQHF. V gene TRBV28 combines with J gene TRBJ1-5; the match to TRBD1 covers 8 bases. Unmatched junction bases numbered 10, after V lost 2 bases and J lost 4 bases. This CDR3 region has 17 residues. The germline gives CDR1 MDHEN, CDR2 SYDVKM.

This clone has just a few counts. The J gene is TRBJ1-2, the V gene TRBV30; 8 bases match TRBD1. Germline V gene lookup returns CDR1 GTSNPN and CDR2 SVGIG (reference sequence). CDR3 length: 14 amino acids. V was pared by 3 bases and J by 4 bases, with 7 bases of the junction left unmatched. CDR3 DNA sequence: TGTGCCTGGAGAGCGGACAGGGAGCTCTATGGCTACACCTTC. This encodes CAWRADRELYGYTF.

The chain uses TRBV19 and TRBJ2-5, with TRBD2 as a possible D gene (5 bases). The CDR3 consists of 13 residues. Trimming took off 8 bases at V and 1 base at J, with 11 bases between the two ends. Germline assignment: CDR1 LNHDA and CDR2 SQIVND (reference sequence). The CDR3: CASCRSAQETQYF. As DNA, the CDR3 is TGTGCCAGTTGCCGTAGCGCCCAAGAGACCCAGTACTTC.

The chain couples TRBV5-1 to TRBJ2-3; TRBD2 matches at 8 bases. CDR3 length: 14 residues. Germline V lookup: CDR1 SGHRS, CDR2 YFSETQ. J was trimmed by 4 bases and V by 1 base; bases with no gene match: 2. CDR3 bases: TGCGCCAGCAGCTTGACTAGCGGTGCAGATACGCAGTATTTT. Amino acids: CASSLTSGADTQYF. The entire variable domain, with the rest obtained from reference TRBV5-1 and TRBJ2-3, is as follows: KAGVTQTPRYLIKTRGQQVTLSCSPISGHRSVSWYQQTPGQGLQFLFEYFSETQRNKGNFPGRFSGRQFSNSRSEMNVSTLELGDSALYLCASSLTSGADTQYFGPGTRLTVL.

V is TRBV7-2 and J is TRBJ2-1; 7 positions agree with TRBD1. With V trimmed by 5 bases and J by 9 bases, 10 bases remained unmatched. The CDR3 covers 14 residues. The V gene's germline CDR1 is SGHTA and CDR2 FQGNSA. DNA of the CDR3: TGTGCCAGCAGCCAACTACAGGGGTTCGGTGAGCAGTTCTTC. Encoded protein: CASSQLQGFGEQFF.

The J gene is TRBJ1-6, the V gene TRBV18; D gene unclear. Deletions cut 3 bases from V and 10 bases from J, with 19 bases between. Germline CDR1 is KGHSH and CDR2 is LQKENI. This CDR3 spans 16 amino acids. CDR3 in DNA: TGTGCCAGCTCACCGAAGGACGCTTCATTAGGGTCACCCCTCCACTTT. Translating gives CASSPKDASLGSPLHF.

This chain joins TRBV29-1 and TRBJ2-7; TRBD1 agrees at 11 bases. Per the germline V gene, CDR1 is SQVTM and CDR2 is ANQGSEA. V gave up 6 bases and J gave up 3 bases; unmatched junction bases: 4. The length of the CDR3 is 13 residues. The CDR3 sequence is CSVGQGDGYEQYF. In DNA, the CDR3 is TGCAGCGTGGGACAGGGGGACGGCTACGAGCAGTACTTC.

This rearrangement joins TRBV7-9 to TRBJ1-2, with 7 bases aligning to TRBD1. Trimming at V came to 10 bases and at J to 3 bases, leaving 5 bases not matched to a gene. Germline-derived CDR1 and CDR2 are SEHNR and FQNEAQ (reference sequence). The CDR3 totals 12 residues. As DNA, the CDR3 is TGTGCCAAAGACAGGGTTTACTATGGCTACACCTTC. Amino acid sequence: CAKDRVYYGYTF.

This sequence joins TRBV7-2 and TRBJ1-1; D is uncertain. Germline V gives CDR1 SGHTA, CDR2 FQGNSA. Trimming took 2 bases from V and 0 from J, leaving 7 bases between them. There are 14 residues in the CDR3. CDR3 loop: CASSLLGLNTEAFF. In nucleotides, the CDR3 is TGTGCCAGCAGCTTACTAGGCTTGAACACTGAAGCTTTCTTT.

V usage is TRBV11-2 and J usage is TRBJ1-2; tentative D call: TRBD1 (5 bases). The CDR3 runs to 15 residues. Germline CDR1 is SGHAT and CDR2 is FQNNGV. Trimming stripped 0 bases from V and 4 bases from J, with 12 bases between. CDR3 nucleotide sequence: TGTGCCAGCAGCTTAGATCGTGGGGCGGGCTATGGCTACACCTTC. Translation gives CASSLDRGAGYGYTF.

This chain uses TRBV4-3 with TRBJ2-1; 7 bases match TRBD1. Germline CDR1 reads LGHNA; CDR2 reads YSLEER. V was pared by 0 bases and J by 4 bases, with 3 bases of the junction left unmatched. The CDR3 runs 15 residues. The CDR3 sequence is CASSQDSDRYNEQFF. In DNA, the CDR3 is TGCGCCAGCAGCCAAGATTCGGACAGGTACAATGAGCAGTTCTTC.

The chain combines TRBV19 with TRBJ2-7, with 10 bases matching TRBD2. Germline V lookup: CDR1 LNHDA, CDR2 SQIVND (reference sequence). With 8 bases clipped from V and 7 bases from J, the junction kept 11 bases outside the gene matches. This CDR3 contains 14 residues. The CDR3: CASGWIAGGGEQYF. The CDR3 coding sequence is TGTGCCAGTGGATGGATAGCGGGGGGCGGTGAGCAGTACTTC. The whole variable domain, remainder taken from reference TRBV19 and TRBJ2-7, is DGGITQSPKYLFRKEGQNVTLSCEQNLNHDAMYWYRQDPGQGLRLIYYSQIVNDFQKGDIAEGYSVSREKKESFPLTVTSAQKNPTAFYLCASGWIAGGGEQYFGPGTRLTVT.

This clone was counted between two and nine times. The chain links TRBV27 to TRBJ2-5, with D unclear. Trimming cost V 2 bases and J 7 bases, with 14 bases left between them. The CDR3 loop spans 14 amino acids. CDR1 and CDR2 from the germline V gene are MNHEY and SMNVEV (reference sequence). The CDR3 region has the DNA TGTGCCAGCAGTTTAACGCGTGGTGTTGGGACCCAGTACTTC. Its translation: CASSLTRGVGTQYF.

This rearrangement joins TRBV18 to TRBJ1-3; no clear D gene. The CDR3 sequence is 15 residues long. Germline CDR1 KGHSH, CDR2 LQKENI. Trimming removed 0 bases at V and 2 bases at J, with 8 bases between. CDR3 sequence reads: CASSPPSEAGNTIYF. DNA of the CDR3: TGTGCCAGCTCACCACCGAGCGAGGCTGGAAACACCATATATTTT.

The rearrangement joins TRBV27 to TRBJ1-1; TRBD1 agrees at 8 bases. The ends lost 5 bases at V and 5 bases at J; junction bases unmatched: 4. The germline gives CDR1 MNHEY, CDR2 SMNVEV (reference sequence). There are 13 residues in the CDR3. The CDR3 sequence: CASSRQGWTEAFF. The CDR3 DNA sequence: TGTGCCAGCAGTCGACAGGGGTGGACTGAAGCTTTCTTT.

Concerning this clone itself: The sample holds other DNA sequences that translate to the same CDR3. The rearrangement links TRBV30 to TRBJ2-7; 11 bases align to TRBD1. The CDR3 contains 14 residues. Germline trimming cut 1 base from V and 3 bases from J; bases unmatched to any gene: 2. CDR1 and CDR2 from the germline V gene are GTSNPN and SVGIG (reference sequence). The CDR3 loop reads CAWSGTGGGYEQYF. The CDR3 DNA reads as TGTGCCTGGAGTGGGACAGGGGGCGGCTACGAGCAGTACTTC.